The T cell receptor (beta chain) under discussion was sequenced for a study of T cells in Graves' hyperthyroidism and ophthalmopathy. As for the study in general: Peripheral blood was obtained at initial diagnosis, preceding any treatment.

This clonotype has a count of ten or more. This CDR3 is built from 14 residues. Germline lookup yields CDR1 DFQATT and CDR2 SNEGSKA (reference sequence). The ends lost 5 bases at V and 5 bases at J; junction bases unmatched: 8. Using RNA transcripts as the source, TCR beta CDR3 regions were amplified. A set of HTBI primers served as the primers for a first-round RT-PCR of the TCR CDR3. TCRdb itself ran the multiplex PCR reads through MiXCR, one entry per CDR3 protein. Of around 240,000 distinct CDR3 sequences detected, roughly 15% appear once; the ten largest clones hold about an eighth. J is TRBJ2-1 and V is TRBV20-1, with TRBD1 matching 8 bases. This TCR came from a woman between 40 and 50 years old with Graves' hyperthyroidism that later progressed to Graves' ophthalmopathy. Sequenced: blood. CDR3 bases: TGCAGTGCTTACTGGACAGGGTATGACAATGAGCAGTTCTTC. Amino acid sequence: CSAYWTGYDNEQFF.